The text below deals with one TCR beta chain. The clone's antigen remains unknown. It has no much larger one-base neighbor in the sample; base qualities were not kept. The library relied on the immunoSEQ multiplex PCR assay. In TCRdb, the immuneACCESS table is reduced to in-frame sequences with V and J assigned. These tables do not hold every clone; where another copy was compared, an unresolved V gene accounts for under half, and the others remain unexplained. This sample lists 75,000 to 95,000 clones; around 93% were detected once. The ten largest account for more than 1.5% of the sample. From the cysteine up to the phenylalanine, the CDR3 has a length of 15 residues. CDR3 DNA is the only sequence kept; it has 45 bases, read in frame from the first base. From a lookup of the germline V gene, CDR1 and CDR2 are SGHTA and FQGNSA. Cut back by 5 bases and 6 bases, the V and J ends lie 17 bases apart. The data originate from a study of T cell changes during pregnancy in multiple sclerosis (dated by TCRdb to about 2019). Some background on the complete study: Changes in the T cell repertoire over the course of pregnancy were examined in this study in women with multiple sclerosis.

The input for sequencing was peripheral blood, taken in the first trimester of pregnancy. This TCR was recovered from a female donor in good health, enrolled as a control in a pregnancy study. The receptor chain draws on TRBV7-2 and TRBJ1-5; TRBD1 is possibly the D segment (6 matching bases). At the DNA level, the sequence is TGTGCCAGCAGCGTAGGTCAGGGGTTCGTTCAGCCCCAGCATTTT. It encodes CASSVGQGFVQPQHF.